This TCR beta chain originates from a study of shared clonotypes between healthy human individuals. Study conclusions and caveats: Across subsets, estimated richness was generally greater for naive than for memory populations. The study found lower generation probabilities in non-shared clonotypes than in those shared by all four donors.

The CDR3 runs 16 residues. V shed 0 bases and J shed 1 base, with 10 bases lying between them. The germline V gene has CDR1 SGHNT and CDR2 YENEEA. Comment on this clone: The antigen is not known.

Deep-level settings were used for running the assay. Data came from immunoSEQ multiplex PCR; TCRdb stores just in-frame clones and leaves some out. The sample includes some 2.1 million clones, roughly 95% of them seen just once. The chain joins TRBV11-3 to TRBJ2-1, with D perhaps matching TRBD2 (5 bases). Source material: naive CD4+ T cells sorted from blood. Specified subset: CD45RA+ positively selected. The clonotype comes from a man aged 18-30 years in good health. The CDR3 nucleotides read TGTGCCAGCAGCTTAGATGGAGGTACTTCCTACAATGAGCAGTTCTTC. It is translated as CASSLDGGTSYNEQFF.